This T cell receptor beta chain was recorded in a study of OX40 agonist ivuxolimab in advanced cancers. Autoimmune disease history or systemic immunosuppression led to patient exclusion. The assay was immunoSEQ multiplex PCR, and TCRdb's table has in-frame clones only and misses some. Found here are 65,000 to 80,000 clones, 80% to 90% of them singletons; the top ten hold 0.24%. Worth noting for this clone: What it binds is unknown.

Regarding the study as a whole: By week 6 at 0.1 to 3.0 mg/kg, blood CD4+ and CD8+ T cells had expanded clonally.

The CDR3 is made up of 13 amino acids. CDR1 and CDR2 (germline): SGDLS, YYNGEE. With 3 bases clipped from V and 7 bases from J, the junction kept 4 bases outside the gene matches. The receptor was derived from an adult with an advanced solid tumor such as melanoma, head and neck, liver or kidney cancer. The chain recombines TRBV9 with TRBJ2-3, with 8 bases matching TRBD2. This specimen was CD4+ or CD8+ T cells sorted from blood, taken in a trial of the OX40 agonist ivuxolimab. The CDR3 DNA reads TGTGCCAGCAGCGACAGCGGGAGCTATACGCAGTATTTT. It yields the protein CASSDSGSYTQYF.